Sequencing of this T cell receptor (beta chain) was carried out in a study of blood T cell repertoires in COVID-19. The CDR3 covers 17 residues. CDR1 and CDR2 from the germline V gene are SGDLS and YYNGEE. Trimming removed 0 bases from V and 2 bases from J, with 18 bases in between. Methods used by the authors: Reference gene primers were amplified, and this amplification served to estimate nucleated cell counts. Clones were read by immunoSEQ multiplex PCR, and TCRdb kept only the in-frame ones, dropping some. V, J and clone size were drawn from that table, and D and trimming were deduced from the DNA. The table lists 150,000 to 180,000 clones, approximately 86% of them singletons.

The source material was peripheral blood. The gene calls are TRBV9 and TRBJ2-7; TRBD2 might be the D (5 bases). This sequence was found in a man in his 60s with COVID-19, enrolled during active disease. The DNA for the CDR3 is TGTGCCAGCAGCGTAGGTGGGAGTACCTCTTTAGCCTACGAGCAGTACTTC. It encodes CASSVGGSTSLAYEQYF.